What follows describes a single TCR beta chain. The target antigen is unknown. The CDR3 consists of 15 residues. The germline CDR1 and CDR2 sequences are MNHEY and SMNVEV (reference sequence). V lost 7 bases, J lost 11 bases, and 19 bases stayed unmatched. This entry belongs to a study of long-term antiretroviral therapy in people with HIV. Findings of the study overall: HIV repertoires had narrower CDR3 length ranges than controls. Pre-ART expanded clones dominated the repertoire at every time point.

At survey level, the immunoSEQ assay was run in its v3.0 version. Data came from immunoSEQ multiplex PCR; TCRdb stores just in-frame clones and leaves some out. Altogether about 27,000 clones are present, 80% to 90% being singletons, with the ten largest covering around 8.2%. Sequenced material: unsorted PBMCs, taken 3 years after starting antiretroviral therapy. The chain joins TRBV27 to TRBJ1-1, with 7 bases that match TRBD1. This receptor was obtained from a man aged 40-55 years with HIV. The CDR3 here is CASNNRNRGHEEAFF. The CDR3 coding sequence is TGTGCCAGCAATAACAGGAACAGGGGCCACGAGGAGGCTTTCTTT.